This paragraph covers one T cell receptor (beta chain) sequence. Its matching antigen is unknown. Trimming pared 5 bases from V and 1 base from J, leaving 14 bases between. There are 15 residues in the CDR3. CDR1 is MDHEN and CDR2 is SYDVKM in the germline V gene. These data belong to a study of beta chain features in type 1 diabetes. General observations from the study: There was a moderate but significant shortening of TCRB CDR3s in all four CD4+ subsets of Type 1 diabetes patients.

Stem cell-like memory, regulatory, central memory and naive CD4+ cells were sorted via CD45RO/CCR7/CD25/CD127/CD95/CD27. Reverse transcription of all isolated RNA meant that expressed TCRB transcripts were sequenced. TCRdb's copy holds only in-frame clones and misses some; the assay was immunoSEQ multiplex PCR. The sample has around 250,000 clones, around 26% seen once. The TCR comes from a man aged 30-40 years in good health. Material: central memory CD4+ T cells from blood. The rearrangement links TRBV28 to TRBJ1-1; TRBD1 is a possible D gene (5 bases). Here the CDR3 reads CASSTPAGQNTEAFF. CDR3 DNA sequence: TGTGCCAGCAGTACTCCGGCAGGGCAGAACACTGAAGCTTTCTTT. Using reference TRBV28 and TRBJ1-1 for the parts outside the CDR3, the full variable domain is DVKVTQSSRYLVKRTGEKVFLECVQDMDHENMFWYRQDPGLGLRLIYFSYDVKMKEKGDIPEGYSVSREKKERFSLILESASTNQTSMYLCASSTPAGQNTEAFFGQGTRLTVV.